A selection of T cell receptor beta chains follows, all from one sample in a study of blood T cell repertoires in COVID-19. Only in-frame clones appear in the TCRdb table, and some are missing; sequencing was by immunoSEQ multiplex PCR. Seen here are over 400,000 clones, 86% observed once, and the top ten hold more than 1.4%. The sequencing input was peripheral blood. These TCRs come from a woman aged 25-40 years with active or convalescent COVID-19. CDR3s include the opening cysteine and the closing phenylalanine or tryptophan. D genes are given only for firm matches. For some rows the clone size is stated as once, few or many, or as a class when expanded; others skip it.

v_gene	abundance	d_gene	j_gene	CDR3nt	CDR3aa
TRBV19	.	TRBD1	TRBJ1-3	TGTGCCAGTAGTATGACACGACAGGGAGTACGGTCCTCTGGAAACACCATATATTTT	CASSMTRQGVRSSGNTIYF
TRBV7-8	once	.	TRBJ1-1	TGTGCCAGCAGCCTCTTTCAGGGAACAGCTTTCTTT	CASSLFQGTAFF
TRBV9	.	.	TRBJ1-1	TGTGCCAGCAGTTATTGGGGGGGCACTGAAGCTTTCTTT	CASSYWGGTEAFF
TRBV15	.	.	TRBJ1-4	TGTGCCACCAGCAGAGCCCCAGGGGTCGGTGAAAAACTGTTTTTT	CATSRAPGVGEKLFF
TRBV2	few	.	TRBJ1-1	TGTGCCAGCAGTTCTTACTCGAACACTGAAGCTTTCTTT	CASSSYSNTEAFF
TRBV10-1	.	TRBD1	TRBJ2-7	TGCGCCAGCAGTGAGTCTGGAGACAGGGGAGGCGAGCAGTACTTC	CASSESGDRGGEQYF
TRBV30	.	TRBD1	TRBJ1-4	TGTGCCTTATCGTCAGGGGACAGACCCTTTTCCACTAATGAAAAACTGTTTTTT	CALSSGDRPFSTNEKLFF
TRBV7-2	.	.	TRBJ1-1	TGTGCCAGCAGACAGGCGTACACTGAAGCTTTCTTT	CASRQAYTEAFF
TRBV27	.	TRBD1	TRBJ1-6	TGTGCCAGCAGACTCGGACAGGGGAATTCACCCCTCCACTTT	CASRLGQGNSPLHF
TRBV18	.	TRBD1	TRBJ2-1	TGTGCCAGCTCACCACCGAGGACAGGGATATCGAATGAGCAGTTCTTC	CASSPPRTGISNEQFF
TRBV13	.	TRBD2	TRBJ2-7	TGTGCCAGCAGCACACTAGCGGGAGGGAGCGAGCAGTACTTC	CASSTLAGGSEQYF
TRBV6-5	.	.	TRBJ2-3	TGTGCCAGCACCAACGGGCCGGGAAGCACAGATACGCAGTATTTT	CASTNGPGSTDTQYF
TRBV5-5	.	.	TRBJ2-1	TGTGCCAGCAGCTTGGATATCTCAGCGGGCCTGTACAATGAGCAGTTCTTC	CASSLDISAGLYNEQFF
TRBV15	.	.	TRBJ1-5	TGTGCCACCAGCAGTGGGGAGGCGAGTGCCCAGCATTTT	CATSSGEASAQHF